The sequence of this T cell receptor (beta chain) was determined in a study of blood T cell repertoires in COVID-19. Germline V lookup: CDR1 MNHEY, CDR2 SVGAGI. The CDR3 has 12 residues. V was clipped by 8 bases and J by 8 bases; unmatched bases: 8. How the authors handled the data: Estimation of nucleated cell counts was performed using reference gene primer amplification. The repertoire was sequenced with immunoSEQ multiplex PCR; TCRdb's copy has only in-frame clones and lacks some. V and J calls and clone size are copied from that table; D and trimming were computed from the DNA. Of a few hundred thousand clones detected, roughly 85% appear once; the ten largest clones hold 4.5% to 6%.

Specimen: PBMCs or T cells enriched from blood (not recorded which). The origin of this receptor is a man aged 40-49 years who had been exposed to COVID-19. This rearrangement joins TRBV6-5 to TRBJ1-2, with TRBD1 matching over 7 bases. The CDR3 reads CASSQGIWGYTF. The CDR3 bases are TGTGCCAGCTCACAGGGGATCTGGGGCTACACCTTC.